The rows below give T cell receptor beta chains drawn from one sample of a study of CD8 T cells in ankylosing spondylitis. TCRdb re-called the 5' RACE reads through MiXCR, storing one row per CDR3 protein. In the table there are 200,000 or so distinct CDR3 sequences, 13% of which are singletons. The sequenced material came from blood, either unsorted or a sorted T cell fraction (not recorded which). The receptors originated from a female donor with ankylosing spondylitis or in good health (not recorded which). Both conserved end residues are part of each CDR3. Fields, in order: J gene, clone size, V gene, D gene, CDR3 DNA, CDR3 protein. A D gene is named only where the DNA matches it firmly. Clone size is given for some rows only: seen once, a few or many times, or a class if the clone is expanded.

J gene: TRBJ1-4
clone size: -
V gene: TRBV12-3/TRBV12-4
D gene: -
CDR3 DNA: TGTGCCAGCAGTCTCGGACTGACTAATAAAAAACTGTTTTTT
CDR3 protein: CASSLGLTNKKLFF

J gene: TRBJ2-3
clone size: few
V gene: TRBV7-2
D gene: TRBD2
CDR3 DNA: TGTGCCAGCAGCTTAGGGCCGGGAGGGACCGCAGATACGCAGTATTTT
CDR3 protein: CASSLGPGGTADTQYF

J gene: TRBJ2-3
clone size: many
V gene: TRBV12-3/TRBV12-4
D gene: TRBD2
CDR3 DNA: TGTGCCAGCAGACCTCTAGCGGAATACACAGATACGCAGTATTTT
CDR3 protein: CASRPLAEYTDTQYF

J gene: TRBJ2-1
clone size: many
V gene: TRBV9
D gene: -
CDR3 DNA: TGTGCCAGCAGCGTAGGTGGAGCTGAGGAGCAGTTCTTC
CDR3 protein: CASSVGGAEEQFF

J gene: TRBJ2-2
clone size: -
V gene: TRBV13
D gene: -
CDR3 DNA: TGTGCCAGCAGCCCCCCGGGCGGGATCAACACCGGGGAGCTGTTTTTT
CDR3 protein: CASSPPGGINTGELFF

J gene: TRBJ2-5
clone size: -
V gene: TRBV28
D gene: -
CDR3 DNA: TGTGCCAGCAGTTTACTGGGGAACCAAGAGACCCAGTACTTC
CDR3 protein: CASSLLGNQETQYF

J gene: TRBJ2-1
clone size: -
V gene: TRBV20-1
D gene: TRBD2
CDR3 DNA: TGCAGTGCCCAGGAGGCGGGAGAAGGTGAGCAGTTCTTC
CDR3 protein: CSAQEAGEGEQFF

J gene: TRBJ1-5
clone size: few
V gene: TRBV5-1
D gene: -
CDR3 DNA: TGCGCCAGCAGCTTGGATGGACTTTTAAGTCAGCCCCAGCATTTT
CDR3 protein: CASSLDGLLSQPQHF

J gene: TRBJ2-1
clone size: many
V gene: TRBV12-3/TRBV12-4
D gene: -
CDR3 DNA: TGTGCCAGCAGTTTGTTAGAATACAATGAGCAGTTCTTC
CDR3 protein: CASSLLEYNEQFF

J gene: TRBJ2-1
clone size: many
V gene: TRBV28
D gene: TRBD2
CDR3 DNA: TGTGCCAGCAGTTTAGAAGCGGGACCGATCACCTCCTACAATGAGCAGTTCTTC
CDR3 protein: CASSLEAGPITSYNEQFF

J gene: TRBJ2-3
clone size: many
V gene: TRBV28
D gene: TRBD1
CDR3 DNA: TGTGCCAGCAGTTTATCCGACAGGGTTGGTCAAAATACGCAGTATTTT
CDR3 protein: CASSLSDRVGQNTQYF

J gene: TRBJ2-7
clone size: -
V gene: TRBV6-1
D gene: TRBD2
CDR3 DNA: TGTGCCAGCAGTGAACTTAGCGGGAAATCCGAGCAGTACTTC
CDR3 protein: CASSELSGKSEQYF

J gene: TRBJ2-3
clone size: many
V gene: TRBV24-1
D gene: -
CDR3 DNA: TGTGCCACCAGTGATGGGACGTACCCGCAGTATTTT
CDR3 protein: CATSDGTYPQYF

J gene: TRBJ2-1
clone size: -
V gene: TRBV6-6
D gene: -
CDR3 DNA: TGTGCCAGCAGTTACCCCGGGACTTCTGAGCAGTTCTTC
CDR3 protein: CASSYPGTSEQFF

J gene: TRBJ2-1
clone size: many
V gene: TRBV14
D gene: TRBD2
CDR3 DNA: TGTGCCAGCAGCCAGAGCGGGGTCCACAATGAGCAGTTCTTC
CDR3 protein: CASSQSGVHNEQFF

J gene: TRBJ2-1
clone size: -
V gene: TRBV7-2
D gene: -
CDR3 DNA: TGTGCCAGCAGCATTACTTCAAATGAGCAGTTCTTC
CDR3 protein: CASSITSNEQFF

J gene: TRBJ1-5
clone size: many
V gene: TRBV12-3/TRBV12-4
D gene: -
CDR3 DNA: TGTGCCAGCAGTGCGGGTAATCAGCCCCAGCATTTT
CDR3 protein: CASSAGNQPQHF

J gene: TRBJ2-2
clone size: many
V gene: TRBV29-1
D gene: TRBD2
CDR3 DNA: TGCAGCTTCGGACTAGCGGGAGCCGGGGAGCTGTTTTTT
CDR3 protein: CSFGLAGAGELFF

J gene: TRBJ2-5
clone size: -
V gene: TRBV5-1
D gene: TRBD1
CDR3 DNA: TGCGCCAGCACCAACGCGGGACAGGCGGGGGAGACCCAGTACTTC
CDR3 protein: CASTNAGQAGETQYF

J gene: TRBJ2-1
clone size: -
V gene: TRBV20-1
D gene: -
CDR3 DNA: TGCAGTGCGGGGAGGACTCCCTCTCCGCGCAATGAGCAGTTCTTC
CDR3 protein: CSAGRTPSPRNEQFF

J gene: TRBJ1-1
clone size: many
V gene: TRBV7-8
D gene: -
CDR3 DNA: TGTGCCAGCAGAATACAGGACATGAACACTGAAGCTTTCTTT
CDR3 protein: CASRIQDMNTEAFF

J gene: TRBJ2-3
clone size: -
V gene: TRBV27
D gene: -
CDR3 DNA: TGTGCCAGCAGTCCCCTTCGGGGCCACTCCGTCTTT
CDR3 protein: CASSPLRGHSVF

J gene: TRBJ2-1
clone size: few
V gene: TRBV24-1
D gene: -
CDR3 DNA: TGTGCCACCAGTGGGGCTAGCGCGTCCTACAATGAGCAGTTCTTC
CDR3 protein: CATSGASASYNEQFF

J gene: TRBJ2-1
clone size: many
V gene: TRBV24-1
D gene: -
CDR3 DNA: TGTGCCACCAGTGCTAGGGTTACGAGGAATGAGCAGTTCTTC
CDR3 protein: CATSARVTRNEQFF

J gene: TRBJ2-1
clone size: few
V gene: TRBV7-3
D gene: TRBD1
CDR3 DNA: TGTGCCAGCAGCTCCATTGCTCTGGACAGGGGCAACAATGAGCAGTTCTTC
CDR3 protein: CASSSIALDRGNNEQFF

J gene: TRBJ2-3
clone size: -
V gene: TRBV20-1
D gene: TRBD2
CDR3 DNA: TGCAGTGCTGAAGCTAGCGGAAGCACAGATACGCAGTATTTT
CDR3 protein: CSAEASGSTDTQYF

J gene: TRBJ2-4
clone size: few
V gene: TRBV4-2
D gene: -
CDR3 DNA: TGTGCCAGCAGCCAAGAGGAGCCGGCCAAAAACATTCAGTACTTC
CDR3 protein: CASSQEEPAKNIQYF

J gene: TRBJ2-3
clone size: many
V gene: TRBV18
D gene: -
CDR3 DNA: TGTGCCAGCTCACCACCTTCGGCTAGCACAGATACGCAGTATTTT
CDR3 protein: CASSPPSASTDTQYF

J gene: TRBJ2-3
clone size: many
V gene: TRBV20-1
D gene: TRBD2
CDR3 DNA: TGCAGTGCTAGCCCTAACCTAGCGGGAGCAGAAGATACGCAGTATTTT
CDR3 protein: CSASPNLAGAEDTQYF

J gene: TRBJ2-1
clone size: many
V gene: TRBV9
D gene: TRBD1
CDR3 DNA: TGTGCCAGCAGCGCCCGGACAGGGCGGCAGTTCTTC
CDR3 protein: CASSARTGRQFF